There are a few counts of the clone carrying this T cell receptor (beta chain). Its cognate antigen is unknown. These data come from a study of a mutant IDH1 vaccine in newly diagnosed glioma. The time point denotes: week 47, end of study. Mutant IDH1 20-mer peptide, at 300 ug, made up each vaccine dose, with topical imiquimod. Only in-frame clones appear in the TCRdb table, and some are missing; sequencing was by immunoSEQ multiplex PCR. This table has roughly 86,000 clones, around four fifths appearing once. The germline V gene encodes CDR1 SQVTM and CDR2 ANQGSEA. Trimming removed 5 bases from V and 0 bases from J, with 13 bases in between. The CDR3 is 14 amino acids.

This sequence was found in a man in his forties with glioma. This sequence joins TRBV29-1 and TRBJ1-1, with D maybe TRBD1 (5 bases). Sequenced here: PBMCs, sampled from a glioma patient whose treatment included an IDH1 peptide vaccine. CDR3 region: CSVIQGPMNTEAFF. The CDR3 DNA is TGCAGCGTTATCCAGGGTCCCATGAACACTGAAGCTTTCTTT.